This TCR beta chain is from a study of PD-1 blockade in classical Hodgkin lymphoma. Study-level results: There was a significant rise in CD4+ TCR diversity by C4D1, with no such rise for CD8+. Relapsed/refractory patients reportedly had the lowest baseline TCR diversity, below newly diagnosed patients, who were below healthy donors.

In every patient, relapse followed autologous stem cell transplantation, while exposure to brentuximab vedotin differed. Libraries were prepared by immunoSEQ multiplex PCR; TCRdb keeps only in-frame clonotypes and omits some of them. The sample gives under 95,000 clones, under 95% of which show up once; 8% is in the top ten. As for this clone: Its specificity is not known.

Trimming removed 4 bases from V and 2 bases from J, with 24 bases in between. Germline V gene sequence: CDR1 SGDLS, CDR2 YYNGEE. The CDR3 consists of 18 residues. The sequence was obtained from a human donor with classical Hodgkin lymphoma. The sequencing here drew on peripheral blood mononuclear cells (PBMCs), taken at baseline. The chain uses TRBV9 and TRBJ1-2; D is ambiguous. The CDR3 DNA sequence: TGTGCCAGCAGCCCTGTAGGACCACGACAACCAAAAAACTATGGCTACACCTTC. Protein: CASSPVGPRQPKNYGYTF.